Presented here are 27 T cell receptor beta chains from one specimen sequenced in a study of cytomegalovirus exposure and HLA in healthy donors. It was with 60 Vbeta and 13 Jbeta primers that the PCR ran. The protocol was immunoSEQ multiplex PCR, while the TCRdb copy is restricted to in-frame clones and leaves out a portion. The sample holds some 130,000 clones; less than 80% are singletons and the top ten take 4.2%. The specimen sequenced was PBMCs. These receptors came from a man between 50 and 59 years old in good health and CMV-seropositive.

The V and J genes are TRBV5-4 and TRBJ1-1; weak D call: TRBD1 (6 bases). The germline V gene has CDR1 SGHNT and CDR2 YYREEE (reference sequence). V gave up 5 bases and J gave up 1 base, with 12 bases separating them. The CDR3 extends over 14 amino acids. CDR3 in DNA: TGTGCCAGCAGACGGACAGTCGGGAACACTGAAGCTTTCTTT. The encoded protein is CASRRTVGNTEAFF.

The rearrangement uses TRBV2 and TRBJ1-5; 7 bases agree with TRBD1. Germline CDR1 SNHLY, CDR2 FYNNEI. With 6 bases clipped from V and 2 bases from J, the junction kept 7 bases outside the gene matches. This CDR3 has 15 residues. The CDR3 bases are TGTGCCAGCAGGGCCGACAGGGTTGGCAATCAGCCCCAGCATTTT. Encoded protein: CASRADRVGNQPQHF.

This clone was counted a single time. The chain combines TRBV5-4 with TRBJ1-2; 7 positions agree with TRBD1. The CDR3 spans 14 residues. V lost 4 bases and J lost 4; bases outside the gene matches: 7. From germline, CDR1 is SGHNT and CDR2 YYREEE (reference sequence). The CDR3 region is CASSAKTGTYGYTF. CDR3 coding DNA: TGTGCCAGCAGCGCTAAGACAGGGACCTATGGCTACACCTTC.

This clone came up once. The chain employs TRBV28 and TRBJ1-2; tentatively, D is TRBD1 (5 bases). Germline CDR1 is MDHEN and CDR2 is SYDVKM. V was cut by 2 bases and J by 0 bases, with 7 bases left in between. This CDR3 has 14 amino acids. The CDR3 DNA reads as TGTGCCAGCAGTTTACCGGGGGCTAACTATGGCTACACCTTC. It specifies CASSLPGANYGYTF.

The CDR3 loop is CASSGGTGNYEQYF. The CDR3 DNA reads TGTGCCAGCAGTGGGGGGACAGGAAACTACGAGCAGTACTTC. The genes are TRBV6-1 and TRBJ2-7; 8 positions match TRBD1. With 4 bases clipped from V and 3 bases from J, the junction kept 5 bases outside the gene matches. This CDR3 has 14 residues. From germline, CDR1 is MNHNS and CDR2 SASEGT.

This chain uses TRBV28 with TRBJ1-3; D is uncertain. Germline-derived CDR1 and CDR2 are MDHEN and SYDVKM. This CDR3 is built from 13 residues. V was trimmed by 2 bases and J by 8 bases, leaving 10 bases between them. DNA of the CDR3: TGTGCCAGCAGTTTAAACATGGGAGACACCATATATTTT. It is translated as CASSLNMGDTIYF.

The CDR3 is CASSQQGWEQYF. In DNA, the CDR3 is TGTGCCAGCTCACAACAGGGGTGGGAGCAGTACTTC. The chain uses TRBV18 and TRBJ2-7, with 7 positions matching TRBD1. In germline, CDR1 is KGHSH, CDR2 LQKENI. The CDR3 runs to 12 residues. V shed 4 bases, J shed 7 bases, and the junction held 4 bases outside the gene matches.

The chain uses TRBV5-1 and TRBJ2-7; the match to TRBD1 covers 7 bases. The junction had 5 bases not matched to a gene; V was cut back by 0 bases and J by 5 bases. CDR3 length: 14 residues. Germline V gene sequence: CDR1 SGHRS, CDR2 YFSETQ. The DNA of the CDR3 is TGCGCCAGCAGCTTGGCACAGGGGACGGACGAGCAGTACTTC. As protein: CASSLAQGTDEQYF.

CDR3 protein: CASSSSGGTPRHNEQFF. The DNA for the CDR3 is TGCGCCAGCAGCTCCAGCGGGGGGACCCCTCGCCACAATGAGCAGTTCTTC. The chain has TRBV5-1 and TRBJ2-1; TRBD2 matches at 9 bases. Germline values: CDR1 SGHRS, CDR2 YFSETQ. The CDR3 has 17 amino acids. The V and J ends lost 3 bases and 5 bases, in that order; junction bases with no gene match: 12.

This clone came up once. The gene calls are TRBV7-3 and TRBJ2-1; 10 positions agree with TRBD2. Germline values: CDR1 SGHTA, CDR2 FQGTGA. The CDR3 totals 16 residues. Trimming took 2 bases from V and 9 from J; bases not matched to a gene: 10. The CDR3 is CASSLSKREGLSEQFF. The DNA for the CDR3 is TGTGCCAGCAGCTTATCTAAGCGGGAGGGCCTTAGTGAGCAGTTCTTC.

CDR3 coding DNA: TGTGCCAGCAGTGTCGCCTTAGCTGTCCGGGGGATGGGCGAGCAGTACTTC. Its translation is CASSVALAVRGMGEQYF. The chain links TRBV27 to TRBJ2-7; maybe TRBD2 (6 bases). From germline, CDR1 is MNHEY and CDR2 SMNVEV (reference sequence). The CDR3 runs 17 residues. Trimming removed 5 bases from V and 6 bases from J, with 26 bases in between.

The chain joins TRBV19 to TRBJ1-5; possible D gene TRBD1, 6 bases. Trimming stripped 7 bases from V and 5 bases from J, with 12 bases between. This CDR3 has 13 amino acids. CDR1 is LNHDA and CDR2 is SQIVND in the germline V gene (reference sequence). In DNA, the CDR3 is TGTGCCAGTAATGACGGACAGCATCAGCCCCAGCATTTT. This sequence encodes CASNDGQHQPQHF.

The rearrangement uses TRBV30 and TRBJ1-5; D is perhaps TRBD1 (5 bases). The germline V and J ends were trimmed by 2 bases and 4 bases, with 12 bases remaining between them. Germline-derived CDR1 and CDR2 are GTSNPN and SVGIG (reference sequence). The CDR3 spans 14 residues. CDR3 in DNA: TGTGCCTGGAGTATCCGACAGAGGAATCAGCCCCAGCATTTT. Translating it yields CAWSIRQRNQPQHF.

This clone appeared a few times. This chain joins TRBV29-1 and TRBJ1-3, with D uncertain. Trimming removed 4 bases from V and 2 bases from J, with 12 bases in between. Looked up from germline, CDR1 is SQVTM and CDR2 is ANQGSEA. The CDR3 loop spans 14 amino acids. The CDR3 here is CSVAERSAGNTIYF. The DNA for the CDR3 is TGCAGCGTTGCGGAGAGGTCTGCTGGAAACACCATATATTTT.

This CDR3 is CASSLSPRSIQETQYF. The DNA of the CDR3 is TGCGCCAGCAGCTTGTCCCCTAGGTCCATCCAAGAGACCCAGTACTTC. V is TRBV5-1 and J is TRBJ2-5, with D unresolved. CDR3 length: 16 residues. The V end lost 1 base, the J end lost 1 base, and 14 bases lay between the germline ends. Germline V gene sequence: CDR1 SGHRS, CDR2 YFSETQ.

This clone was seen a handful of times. Here the CDR3 DNA reads TGTGCCAGCAGCTCCGGGACTAGCGGGTACGAGCAGTACTTC. Protein sequence: CASSSGTSGYEQYF. The chain employs TRBV7-2 and TRBJ2-7, with 12 nucleotides matching TRBD2. Germline values: CDR1 SGHTA, CDR2 FQGNSA. V trimming: 4 bases; J trimming: 4 bases; junction bases outside the gene matches: 2. CDR3 length: 14 residues.

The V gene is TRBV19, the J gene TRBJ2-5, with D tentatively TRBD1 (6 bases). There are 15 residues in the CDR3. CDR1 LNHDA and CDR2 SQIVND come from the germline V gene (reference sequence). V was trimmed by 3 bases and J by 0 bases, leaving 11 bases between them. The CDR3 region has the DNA TGTGCCAGTAGTATTGGGCACAGGGACCAAGAGACCCAGTACTTC. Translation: CASSIGHRDQETQYF.

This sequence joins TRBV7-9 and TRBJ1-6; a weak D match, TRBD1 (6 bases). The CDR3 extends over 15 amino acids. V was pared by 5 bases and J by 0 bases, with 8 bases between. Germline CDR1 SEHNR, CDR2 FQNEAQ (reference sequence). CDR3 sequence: CASSQGHSYNSPLHF. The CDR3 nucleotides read TGTGCCAGCAGCCAGGGGCACTCCTATAATTCACCCCTCCACTTT.

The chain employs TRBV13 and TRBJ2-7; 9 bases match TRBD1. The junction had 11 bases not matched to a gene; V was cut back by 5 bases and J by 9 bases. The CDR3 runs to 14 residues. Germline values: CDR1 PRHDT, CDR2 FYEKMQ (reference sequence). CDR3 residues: CASSQRDRVTGQYF. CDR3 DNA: TGTGCCAGCAGCCAACGGGACAGGGTTACTGGGCAGTACTTC.

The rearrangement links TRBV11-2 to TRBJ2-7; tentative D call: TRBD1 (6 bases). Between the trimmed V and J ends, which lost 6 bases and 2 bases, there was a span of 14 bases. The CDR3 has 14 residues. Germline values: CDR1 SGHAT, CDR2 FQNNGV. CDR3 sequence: CASSRPTGPYEQYF. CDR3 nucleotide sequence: TGTGCCAGCAGTAGACCTACAGGGCCCTACGAGCAGTACTTC.

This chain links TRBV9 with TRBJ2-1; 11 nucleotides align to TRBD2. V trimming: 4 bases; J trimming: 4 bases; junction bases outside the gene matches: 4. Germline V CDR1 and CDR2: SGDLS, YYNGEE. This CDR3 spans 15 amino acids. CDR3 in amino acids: CASSPRLAGYNEQFF. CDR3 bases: TGTGCCAGCAGCCCCCGACTAGCGGGATACAATGAGCAGTTCTTC. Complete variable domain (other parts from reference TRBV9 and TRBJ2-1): DSGVTQTPKHLITATGQRVTLRCSPRSGDLSVYWYQQSLDQGLQFLIQYYNGEERAKGNILERFSAQQFPDLHSELNLSSLELGDSALYFCASSPRLAGYNEQFFGPGTRLTVL.

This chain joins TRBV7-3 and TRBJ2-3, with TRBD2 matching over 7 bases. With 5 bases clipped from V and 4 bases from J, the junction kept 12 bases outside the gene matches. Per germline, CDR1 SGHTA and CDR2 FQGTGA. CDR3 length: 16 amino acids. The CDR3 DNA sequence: TGTGCCAGCAGCGCCCAGCCGGGAGGCGGGGCAGATACGCAGTATTTT. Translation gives CASSAQPGGGADTQYF.

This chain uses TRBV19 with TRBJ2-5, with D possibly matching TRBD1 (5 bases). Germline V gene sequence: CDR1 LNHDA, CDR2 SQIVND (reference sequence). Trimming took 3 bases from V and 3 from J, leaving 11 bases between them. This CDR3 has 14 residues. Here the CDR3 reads CASSIKGREETQYF. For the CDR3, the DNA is TGTGCCAGTAGTATTAAGGGCAGGGAAGAGACCCAGTACTTC.

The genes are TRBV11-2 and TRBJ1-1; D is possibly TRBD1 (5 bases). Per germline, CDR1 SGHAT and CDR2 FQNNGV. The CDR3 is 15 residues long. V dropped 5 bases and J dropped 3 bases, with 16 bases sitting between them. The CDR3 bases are TGTGCCAGCAGCGCCGGGGGGACTGGGTACACTGAAGCTTTCTTT. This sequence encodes CASSAGGTGYTEAFF.

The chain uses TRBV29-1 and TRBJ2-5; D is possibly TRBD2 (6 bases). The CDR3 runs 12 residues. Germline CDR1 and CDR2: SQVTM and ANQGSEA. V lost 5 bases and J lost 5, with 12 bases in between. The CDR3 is CSVLRGGETQYF. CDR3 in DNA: TGCAGCGTTCTCCGAGGAGGGGAGACCCAGTACTTC.

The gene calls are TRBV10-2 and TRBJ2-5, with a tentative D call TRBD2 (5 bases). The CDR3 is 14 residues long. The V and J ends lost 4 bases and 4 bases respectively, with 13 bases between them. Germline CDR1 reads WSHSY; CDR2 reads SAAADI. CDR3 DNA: TGCGCCAGCAGTGGGCAAGGACGGGGAGAGACCCAGTACTTC. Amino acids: CASSGQGRGETQYF.

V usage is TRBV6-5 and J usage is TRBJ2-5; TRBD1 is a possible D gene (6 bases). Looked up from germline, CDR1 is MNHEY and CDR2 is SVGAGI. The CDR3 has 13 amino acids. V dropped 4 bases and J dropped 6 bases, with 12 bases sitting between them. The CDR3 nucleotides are TGTGCCAGCAGTTCACAGGGAGAGCAGACCCAGTACTTC. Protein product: CASSSQGEQTQYF.